The 5 T cell receptor beta chains given below trace back to one sample, sequenced in a study of PD-1 blockade in classical Hodgkin lymphoma. Method: immunoSEQ multiplex PCR; TCRdb's copy keeps in-frame clones and lacks some. The table lists just over 15,000 clones, more than 70% of them singletons. Sample time point: newly diagnosed, previously untreated cHL patient sample. Investigators isolated CD4+ T cells from thawed PBMCs through magnetic negative selection. Sample: CD4+ T cells from blood. The receptors were gathered from a human donor with classical Hodgkin lymphoma.

V gene TRBV5-1 combines with J gene TRBJ2-5, with 10 nucleotides matching TRBD1. Germline V gene lookup returns CDR1 SGHRS and CDR2 YFSETQ. The CDR3 runs to 16 residues. The trim removed 4 bases at V and 4 bases at J, leaving 10 bases unmatched. The CDR3: CASSQSGTGDSETQYF. The CDR3 coding sequence is TGCGCCAGCAGCCAGTCCGGGACAGGGGATTCAGAGACCCAGTACTTC. The full variable domain, in which reference TRBV5-1 and TRBJ2-5 provide the parts outside the CDR3, is KAGVTQTPRYLIKTRGQQVTLSCSPISGHRSVSWYQQTPGQGLQFLFEYFSETQRNKGNFPGRFSGRQFSNSRSEMNVSTLELGDSALYLCASSQSGTGDSETQYFGPGTRLLVL.

This clone was observed a handful of times. The rearrangement joins TRBV19 to TRBJ1-1, with 11 bases matching TRBD1. The germline V gene encodes CDR1 LNHDA and CDR2 SQIVND (reference sequence). V lost 5 bases to trimming and J lost 5 bases; unmatched junction nucleotides: 7. This CDR3 contains 15 residues. CDR3: CASSPWTGGRTEAFF. The CDR3, as DNA: TGTGCCAGTAGTCCATGGACAGGGGGCCGGACTGAAGCTTTCTTT.

The chain uses TRBV28 and TRBJ1-1; possible D gene TRBD1, 6 bases. The CDR3 has 14 residues. V dropped 5 bases and J dropped 1 base, with 11 bases sitting between them. Germline assignment: CDR1 MDHEN and CDR2 SYDVKM. As DNA, the CDR3 is TGTGCCAGCAGTACGACAGGAAAGAACACTGAAGCTTTCTTT. This translates into CASSTTGKNTEAFF.

J is TRBJ2-7 and V is TRBV5-1; TRBD2 might be the D (5 bases). Trimming removed 0 bases at V and 4 bases at J, with 14 bases between. This CDR3 contains 15 residues. The germline V gene encodes CDR1 SGHRS and CDR2 YFSETQ. In DNA form, the CDR3 reads TGCGCCAGCAGCTTGGATGAGGGTTTAGATTACGAGCAGTACTTC. It encodes CASSLDEGLDYEQYF.

The table lists this clone with a few counts. This chain uses TRBV6-5 with TRBJ1-4; D call uncertain. Germline CDR1 MNHEY, CDR2 SVGAGI. This CDR3 spans 12 amino acids. The V end lost 7 bases, the J end lost 8 bases, and 11 bases lay between the germline ends. The CDR3 region is CASTHDGEKLFF. CDR3 in DNA: TGTGCCAGCACCCACGACGGGGAAAAACTGTTTTTT.